Included here is one T cell receptor (beta chain) sequence, with context. The antigen is not known. The CDR3 is 14 residues long. Germline V gene lookup returns CDR1 SGHVS and CDR2 FNYEAQ. Trimming took 5 bases from V and 6 from J; bases not matched to a gene: 5. Clones were sequenced by immunoSEQ multiplex PCR, and TCRdb holds only the in-frame ones, with some missing. The data contain over 60,000 clones, roughly nine tenths of them seen just once; the ten biggest clones take up around 2%. The data originate from a study of OX40 agonist ivuxolimab in advanced cancers. Study-wide context: Ivuxolimab, an antibody acting as an agonist of OX40 (CD134), was used to treat patients. Males comprised 82.7% of the group, whose mean age was 60 years (range about 20 to 85). Patients undergoing dose escalation presented with hepatocellular carcinoma, melanoma, renal cell or head and neck cancer.

Whole-study findings and limits: No determination was made of the antigen specificity of the expanded peripheral T cells.

The specimen was CD4+ or CD8+ T cells sorted from blood, collected in a trial of the OX40 agonist ivuxolimab. The chain carries TRBV7-6 and TRBJ2-2; TRBD1 aligns across 8 bases. The TCR sequence derives from an adult with an advanced solid tumor such as melanoma, head and neck, liver or kidney cancer. CDR3 loop: CASSPRQGSGELFF. CDR3 nucleotides: TGTGCCAGCAGCCCTAGACAGGGGTCCGGGGAGCTGTTTTTT. Variable domain in full (rest from reference TRBV7-6 and TRBJ2-2): GAGVSQSPRYKVTKRGQDVALRCDPISGHVSLYWYRQALGQGPEFLTYFNYEAQQDKSGLPNDRFSAERPEGSISTLTIQRTEQRDSAMYRCASSPRQGSGELFFGEGSRLTVL.